The rows below give T cell receptor beta chains drawn from one sample of a study of cytomegalovirus exposure and HLA in healthy donors. Repertoires were generated with immunoSEQ multiplex PCR, while TCRdb's copy carries only in-frame clones and drops some. The repertoire holds 130,000 or so clones, with roughly 89% as singletons. Sequenced: PBMCs. All receptors derive from a woman aged 18 to 35 in good health and CMV-seropositive. Both conserved end residues are part of each CDR3. Each record gives: J gene, clone size, V gene, D gene, CDR3 protein, CDR3 DNA. D genes are given only for firm matches. A row's size may be missing; if present it is once, few, many or a size class.

TRBJ1-2,-,TRBV18,-,CASSPPLTTETINYGYTF,TGTGCCAGCTCACCACCCCTTACGACAGAAACTATTAACTATGGCTACACCTTC
TRBJ1-2,-,TRBV4-3,TRBD1,CASSQNRGQGYGYTF,TGCGCCAGCAGCCAAAACAGGGGGCAAGGCTATGGCTACACCTTC
TRBJ1-3,-,TRBV18,-,CASSPAGSGNTIYF,TGTGCCAGCTCACCTGCGGGATCTGGAAACACCATATATTTT
TRBJ1-5,-,TRBV4-1,-,CASSQDPPGGSNQPQHF,TGCGCCAGCAGCCAAGATCCGCCGGGAGGTAGCAATCAGCCCCAGCATTTT
TRBJ2-7,-,TRBV7-2,TRBD1,CASSLDRTGHEQYF,TGTGCCAGCAGCTTAGACCGGACAGGGCATGAGCAGTACTTC
TRBJ1-1,-,TRBV27,-,CASSTLLNTEAFF,TGTGCCAGCAGCACCTTACTTAACACTGAAGCTTTCTTT
TRBJ1-3,-,TRBV11-2,-,CASSLESSGNTIYF,TGTGCCAGCAGCTTAGAGAGCTCTGGAAACACCATATATTTT
TRBJ1-2,-,TRBV5-3,-,CARSLTMRANYGYTF,TGTGCCAGAAGCTTGACTATGAGAGCTAACTATGGCTACACCTTC
TRBJ1-2,-,TRBV4-1,-,CASSPEGRGYTF,TGCGCCAGCAGCCCCGAGGGCAGGGGCTACACCTTC
TRBJ1-4,-,TRBV5-1,TRBD1,CASSPEGTATNEKLFF,TGCGCCAGCAGCCCGGAAGGGACAGCAACTAATGAAAAACTGTTTTTT
TRBJ1-4,-,TRBV28,-,CASSFSDKNEKLFF,TGTGCCAGCAGTTTCTCGGACAAAAATGAAAAACTGTTTTTT
TRBJ2-1,-,TRBV4-3,TRBD2,CASSQYSGGGQFF,TGCGCCAGCAGCCAATATAGCGGGGGGGGTCAGTTCTTC
TRBJ2-2,-,TRBV19,TRBD1,CASSARATGGRHYNTGELFF,TGTGCCAGTAGTGCGCGGGCGACAGGGGGCCGCCACTATAACACCGGGGAGCTGTTTTTT
TRBJ2-7,many,TRBV7-2,-,CASSLGQPTGTQYF,TGTGCCAGCAGCTTAGGACAGCCAACCGGTACGCAGTACTTC
TRBJ2-3,-,TRBV28,-,CASSLAGATDTQYF,TGTGCCAGCAGTTTAGCGGGGGCAACAGATACGCAGTATTTT
TRBJ1-2,-,TRBV4-2,-,CASSRTSYSLWPGFTF,TGTGCCAGCAGCCGAACAAGCTACAGTCTCTGGCCCGGTTTCACCTTC
TRBJ1-2,-,TRBV15,-,CATSNMRAAPYTF,TGTGCCACCAGCAATATGCGGGCGGCGCCCTACACCTTC
TRBJ2-4,few,TRBV6-6,TRBD1,CASSMTGGTNIQYF,TGTGCCAGCAGCATGACAGGGGGCACAAACATTCAGTACTTC
TRBJ2-7,-,TRBV6-6,TRBD1,CASRDRPGRQYF,TGTGCCAGCCGGGACAGGCCGGGGCGGCAGTACTTC
TRBJ1-2,-,TRBV6-5,-,CASTQGGGNYGYTF,TGTGCCAGCACTCAAGGGGGGGGTAACTATGGCTACACCTTC
TRBJ2-1,-,TRBV7-2,-,CASSLEAPGEQFF,TGTGCCAGCAGCTTAGAGGCGCCGGGAGAGCAGTTCTTC
TRBJ1-1,-,TRBV29-1,-,CSALGGLHKNTEAFF,TGCAGCGCCTTAGGAGGATTGCATAAAAACACTGAAGCTTTCTTT
TRBJ2-2,-,TRBV4-2,-,CASSQVRSRANTGELFF,TGTGCCAGCAGCCAAGTACGAAGCAGGGCGAACACCGGGGAGCTGTTTTTT
TRBJ2-4,-,TRBV5-6,-,CASSLGQIAKNIQYF,TGTGCCAGCAGCTTGGGCCAGATAGCCAAAAACATTCAGTACTTC